These 14 T cell receptor beta chains came from one sample sequenced in a study of cytomegalovirus exposure and HLA in healthy donors. The PCR made use of 60 Vbeta and 13 Jbeta primers. Some clones are missing from TCRdb's copy, which holds only in-frame ones; the method was immunoSEQ multiplex PCR. The data hold over 200,000 clones, with approximately 79% observed a single time. What was sequenced was PBMCs. The source is a male donor in good health and CMV-seronegative.

The genes are TRBV6-5 and TRBJ2-1, with D tentatively TRBD1 (6 bases). This CDR3 comprises 14 residues. Germline assignment: CDR1 MNHEY and CDR2 SVGAGI. V was trimmed by 2 bases and J by 8 bases, leaving 13 bases between them. For the CDR3, the DNA is TGTGCCAGCAGTTACGGGTGGGGGCGGGATGAGCAGTTCTTC. Its translation is CASSYGWGRDEQFF.

CDR3 DNA: TGTGCCAGCAGCTTAGCGATAGCGCTCGGTTCGGGCGAGCAGTACTTC. It yields the protein CASSLAIALGSGEQYF. The chain couples TRBV7-9 to TRBJ2-7, with D possibly TRBD2 on 5 matching bases. The CDR3 contains 16 residues. Germline loops: CDR1 SEHNR, CDR2 FQNEAQ (reference sequence). Trimming took 0 bases from V and 6 from J, leaving 18 bases between them.

V is TRBV7-9 and J is TRBJ2-7, with 7 nucleotides matching TRBD2. CDR3 size: 15 residues. The germline gives CDR1 SEHNR, CDR2 FQNEAQ (reference sequence). V lost 5 bases, J lost 2 bases, and 9 bases stayed unmatched. In DNA form, the CDR3 reads TGTGCCAGCAGCCCCCGGGGGGAGTTGGCCTACGAGCAGTACTTC. As protein: CASSPRGELAYEQYF.

The chain recombines TRBV28 with TRBJ1-5; possible D gene TRBD1, 6 bases. Germline CDR1 reads MDHEN; CDR2 reads SYDVKM. Trimming took 6 bases from V and 3 from J, leaving 15 bases between them. This CDR3 region has 15 residues. The CDR3 sequence: CASRAGEGFNQPQHF. CDR3 coding DNA: TGTGCCAGCAGGGCAGGGGAGGGGTTCAATCAGCCCCAGCATTTT.

The sample holds a few counts of this clone. The CDR3: CASSLEGGGANVLTF. The CDR3 nucleotides read TGTGCCAGCAGCTTAGAAGGGGGTGGGGCCAACGTCCTGACTTTC. This chain uses TRBV7-9 with TRBJ2-6, with D possibly TRBD1 on 6 matching bases. The V and J ends lost 1 base and 3 bases respectively, with 7 bases between them. This CDR3 comprises 15 residues. Germline values: CDR1 SEHNR, CDR2 FQNEAQ (reference sequence). The whole variable domain, filled in from reference TRBV7-9 and TRBJ2-6, reads DTGVSQNPRHKITKRGQNVTFRCDPISEHNRLYWYRQTLGQGPEFLTYFQNEAQLEKSRLLSDRFSAERPKGSFSTLEIQRTEQGDSAMYLCASSLEGGGANVLTFGAGSRLTVL.

The CDR3 protein is CASSQGLKSRSPLHF. CDR3 coding DNA: TGCGCCAGCAGCCAAGGCCTTAAGAGTCGTTCACCCCTCCACTTT. V and J are TRBV4-3 and TRBJ1-6, with unresolved D. V was cut by 1 base and J by 9 bases, with 13 bases left in between. Germline values: CDR1 LGHNA, CDR2 YSLEER. The CDR3 runs 15 residues.

V gene TRBV5-1 combines with J gene TRBJ1-2; 9 bases fit TRBD1. The germline CDR1 and CDR2 sequences are SGHRS and YFSETQ. V shed 4 bases and J 3 bases; nucleotides not matched to a gene: 4. CDR3 length: 14 amino acids. The CDR3 spells CASSVTGGDYGYTF. The DNA for the CDR3 is TGCGCCAGCAGCGTTACAGGGGGCGACTATGGCTACACCTTC.

The V gene is TRBV27, the J gene TRBJ1-2; D possibly corresponds to TRBD1 (6 bases). The CDR3 is 14 amino acids. The V end lost 2 bases, the J end lost 4 bases, and 11 bases lay between the germline ends. CDR1 is MNHEY, CDR2 SMNVEV, per germline (reference sequence). This CDR3 reads CASSLGQGLYGYTF. CDR3 DNA: TGTGCCAGCAGTTTAGGGCAGGGGCTCTATGGCTACACCTTC.

CDR3 nucleotides: TGTGCCAGCAGCTTGGCCAACCAAGAGACCCAGTACTTC. This codes for CASSLANQETQYF. V usage is TRBV7-7 and J usage is TRBJ2-5, with D hard to call. The CDR3 has 13 amino acids. Between the trimmed V and J ends, which lost 3 bases and 0 bases, there was a span of 5 bases. From germline, CDR1 is SSHAT and CDR2 FNYEAQ (reference sequence).

A few counts support this clone. The chain joins TRBV18 to TRBJ2-5; possibly TRBD2 for D (6 bases). V lost 0 bases to trimming and J lost 1 base, with 9 bases between them. CDR1 and CDR2 from the germline V gene are KGHSH and LQKENI. The length of the CDR3 is 15 residues. In nucleotides, the CDR3 is TGTGCCAGCTCACCACCGGAGGGCTTCCAAGAGACCCAGTACTTC. This sequence encodes CASSPPEGFQETQYF.

The chain links TRBV28 to TRBJ2-5, with TRBD1 matching over 10 bases. This CDR3 has 14 amino acids. V shed 7 bases and J 4 bases; nucleotides not matched to a gene: 6. The V gene's germline CDR1 is MDHEN and CDR2 SYDVKM. The CDR3 region has the DNA TGTGCCAGCATTCCCCGGGACAGGGGAGAGACCCAGTACTTC. Translating gives CASIPRDRGETQYF.

The gene calls are TRBV6-1 and TRBJ1-4; 9 bases match TRBD1. The CDR3 extends over 15 amino acids. V gave up 6 bases and J gave up 7 bases; unmatched junction bases: 9. The germline V gene encodes CDR1 MNHNS and CDR2 SASEGT. CDR3 sequence reads: CASRRSGTGSEKLFF. The CDR3, as DNA: TGTGCCAGCAGGCGCTCCGGGACAGGGAGTGAAAAACTGTTTTTT.

The J gene is TRBJ2-1, the V gene TRBV10-3; possibly TRBD2 for D (6 bases). The CDR3 loop spans 14 amino acids. Germline loops: CDR1 ENHRY, CDR2 SYGVKD. Trimming took off 4 bases at V and 6 bases at J, with 13 bases between the two ends. The CDR3 here is CAISGRRGGNEQFF. CDR3 bases: TGTGCCATCAGTGGGAGGAGGGGAGGCAATGAGCAGTTCTTC.

V and J are TRBV6-1 and TRBJ2-1; 11 bases match TRBD2. Germline CDR1 and CDR2: MNHNS and SASEGT. This CDR3 region has 15 residues. After removal of 7 bases from V and 8 bases from J, the junction contained 10 bases not matched to a gene. In DNA form, the CDR3 reads TGTGCCAGCAAGACCGGGACTAGCGGAAGGGATGAGCAGTTCTTC. Amino acids: CASKTGTSGRDEQFF.